This passage covers 28 T cell receptor beta chains from one sample sequenced in a study of Ad26.COV2.S vaccination and SARS-CoV-2 variants (dated by TCRdb to about 2021). Libraries were prepared through the immunoSEQ multiplex PCR assay. Drawn from immuneACCESS, this table holds only the in-frame rearrangements with V and J called that TCRdb kept. Clones are partly lost; checked studies trace under half to an unresolved V gene and leave the rest unexplained. This sample is represented by about 350,000 clones; roughly 94% of them were singletons. The ten most abundant clones make up about 3.9% of the sample. According to the study, the label for this sample's time point signals: individuals recovered from natural SARS-CoV-2 infection. Source: peripheral blood, taken after recovery from COVID-19. The origin of the receptors is a human donor who had recovered from COVID-19.

In its sample, this clone was seen once. This sequence joins TRBV7-9 and TRBJ1-6; D may be TRBD1 (5 bases). This CDR3 has 16 residues. Germline V CDR1 and CDR2: SEHNR, FQNEAQ (reference sequence). V lost 1 base and J lost 0, with 7 bases in between. The CDR3 region is CASSLEQGSYNSPLHF. CDR3 in DNA: TGTGCCAGCAGCTTAGAGCAGGGCTCCTATAATTCACCCCTCCACTTT.

The rearrangement joins TRBV27 to TRBJ1-6; TRBD1 is a possible D gene (6 bases). From germline, CDR1 is MNHEY and CDR2 SMNVEV (reference sequence). This CDR3 contains 13 residues. Trimming cost V 4 bases and J 5 bases, with 6 bases left between them. For the CDR3, the DNA is TGTGCCAGCAGTTGGACAGATAATTCACCCCTCCACTTT. This gives the protein CASSWTDNSPLHF.

The chain couples TRBV10-3 to TRBJ2-5; tentative D call: TRBD2 (6 bases). Germline CDR1 and CDR2: ENHRY and SYGVKD. The CDR3 is made up of 12 amino acids. Deletions cut 8 bases from V and 5 bases from J, with 12 bases between. CDR3 DNA: TGTGCCATCCGGGACTTTGCCGAGACCCAGTACTTC. Translation gives CAIRDFAETQYF.

This clone was recorded once. This chain connects TRBV7-2 to TRBJ1-2; perhaps TRBD1 as D (5 bases). This CDR3 spans 13 amino acids. Germline CDR1 reads SGHTA; CDR2 reads FQGNSA. Trimming took off 7 bases at V and 7 bases at J, with 16 bases between the two ends. The CDR3 is CASIRDGVGGYTF. The DNA for the CDR3 is TGTGCCAGCATTCGGGACGGGGTAGGTGGCTACACCTTC.

The genes are TRBV13 and TRBJ1-2, with D possibly matching TRBD1 (6 bases). Trimming stripped 5 bases from V and 3 bases from J, with 13 bases between. The length of the CDR3 is 14 residues. Germline CDR1 PRHDT, CDR2 FYEKMQ (reference sequence). Here the CDR3 DNA reads TGTGCCAGCAGCGACCGGACAGCACACTATGGCTACACCTTC. It translates to CASSDRTAHYGYTF.

V gene TRBV7-2 combines with J gene TRBJ2-5; a possible D gene is TRBD2 (5 bases). The germline CDR1 and CDR2 sequences are SGHTA and FQGNSA. The CDR3 runs to 17 residues. V was shortened by 1 base and J by 0 bases, with 15 bases between the two germline ends. CDR3 in amino acids: CASSLERPRGYQETQYF. DNA for the CDR3: TGTGCCAGCAGCTTAGAACGTCCCCGAGGGTACCAAGAGACCCAGTACTTC.

The rearrangement links TRBV6-1 to TRBJ2-2; 8 nucleotides agree with TRBD2. Germline trimming cut 4 bases from V and 6 bases from J; bases unmatched to any gene: 13. Germline CDR1 reads MNHNS; CDR2 reads SASEGT. There are 17 residues in the CDR3. Written as DNA, the CDR3 is TGTGCCAGCAGTGCACTAGCGGTGTCTGCTCTGGCCGGGGAGCTGTTTTTT. Translation gives CASSALAVSALAGELFF.

The V call is TRBV5-1, the J call TRBJ1-3; D gene uncertain. Trimming pared 4 bases from V and 0 bases from J, leaving 14 bases between. This CDR3 spans 16 amino acids. The germline V gene has CDR1 SGHRS and CDR2 YFSETQ. CDR3 coding DNA: TGCGCCAGCAGCACGACCCCGACGGACTCTGGAAACACCATATATTTT. This gives the protein CASSTTPTDSGNTIYF.

The chain combines TRBV4-2 with TRBJ2-3; 8 bases match TRBD2. The CDR3 runs 17 residues. The V segment lost 0 bases and the J segment 3 bases; nucleotides outside the gene matches: 8. Looked up from germline, CDR1 is LGHNA and CDR2 is YNFKEQ. The CDR3 protein is CASSQDPSGGITDTQYF. CDR3 DNA sequence: TGTGCCAGCAGCCAAGATCCCAGCGGGGGTATTACAGATACGCAGTATTTT.

In this sample, this clone turned up once. V gene TRBV2 combines with J gene TRBJ1-2, with D possibly being TRBD1 (5 bases). Germline V lookup: CDR1 SNHLY, CDR2 FYNNEI. The CDR3 totals 13 residues. V lost 4 bases, J lost 4 bases, and 10 bases lay in between. The CDR3 nucleotides read TGTGCCAGCAGTGGACAGAGCATCTATGGCTACACCTTC. Protein product: CASSGQSIYGYTF.

The chain employs TRBV19 and TRBJ2-7, with 7 bases fitting TRBD1. CDR1 is LNHDA and CDR2 is SQIVND in the germline V gene (reference sequence). The CDR3 totals 13 residues. J lost 3 bases, V lost 9 bases, and 8 bases had no gene match. The CDR3 sequence is CASRGGPLYEQYF. CDR3 nucleotide sequence: TGTGCCAGCCGAGGGGGCCCTCTCTACGAGCAGTACTTC.

This chain joins TRBV25-1 and TRBJ1-1; 12 nucleotides align to TRBD1. The V and J ends lost 4 bases and 2 bases, in that order; junction bases with no gene match: 5. This CDR3 has 16 amino acids. The germline V gene has CDR1 MGHDK and CDR2 SYGVNS. The chain's CDR3 is CASSAPGTGGNTEAFF. As DNA, the CDR3 is TGTGCCAGCAGTGCGCCCGGGACAGGGGGCAACACTGAAGCTTTCTTT.

The rearrangement joins TRBV11-2 to TRBJ2-5; TRBD1 or TRBD2 may be the D gene (5 bases each). Trimming stripped 5 bases from V and 0 bases from J, with 16 bases between. Germline V lookup: CDR1 SGHAT, CDR2 FQNNGV. This CDR3 contains 16 residues. The CDR3 region is CASSPGTLYNQETQYF. CDR3 bases: TGTGCCAGCAGCCCTGGGACCCTCTATAACCAAGAGACCCAGTACTTC.

The chain joins TRBV6-5 to TRBJ2-7; D not resolved. The V end was cut by 0 bases, the J end by 2 bases, with 8 bases between. The CDR3 is 14 residues long. CDR1 is MNHEY and CDR2 is SVGAGI in the germline V gene. The chain's CDR3 is CASSYSKDAYEQYF. CDR3 bases: TGTGCCAGCAGTTACTCGAAGGATGCCTACGAGCAGTACTTC.

The V and J genes are TRBV19 and TRBJ2-4; weak D call: TRBD1 (6 bases). Between the trimmed V and J ends, which lost 2 bases and 3 bases, there was a span of 14 bases. The CDR3 covers 16 residues. The germline V gene encodes CDR1 LNHDA and CDR2 SQIVND (reference sequence). The chain's CDR3 is CASSIRDIRNKNIQYF. CDR3 sequence (DNA): TGTGCCAGTAGTATAAGGGACATAAGAAACAAAAACATTCAGTACTTC.

V and J are TRBV5-1 and TRBJ2-7; 7 bases fit TRBD2. V was pared by 2 bases and J by 5 bases, with 7 bases of the junction left unmatched. CDR1 and CDR2 from the germline V gene are SGHRS and YFSETQ. The CDR3 sequence is 14 residues long. For the CDR3, the DNA is TGCGCCAGCAGCTTCGAACTAGCGATTGACGAGCAGTACTTC. This translates into CASSFELAIDEQYF. Supplemented by reference TRBV5-1 and TRBJ2-7, the full variable domain reads KAGVTQTPRYLIKTRGQQVTLSCSPISGHRSVSWYQQTPGQGLQFLFEYFSETQRNKGNFPGRFSGRQFSNSRSEMNVSTLELGDSALYLCASSFELAIDEQYFGPGTRLTVT.

CDR3 sequence reads: CASSLVGSSAQFF. CDR3 bases: TGTGCCAGCAGCTTAGTCGGGTCGTCTGCTCAGTTCTTC. The V gene is TRBV11-3, the J gene TRBJ2-1, with D uncertain. This CDR3 is built from 13 residues. The V end was cut by 1 base, the J end by 13 bases, with 14 bases between. Germline-derived CDR1 and CDR2 are SGHNT and YENEEA.

The V call is TRBV7-9, the J call TRBJ1-2; D ambiguous. The CDR3 extends over 14 amino acids. The V end was cut by 4 bases, the J end by 5 bases, with 14 bases between. In germline, CDR1 is SEHNR, CDR2 FQNEAQ (reference sequence). The DNA for the CDR3 is TGTGCCAGCAGCTCCGGACGGACGGATTATGGCTACACCTTC. As protein: CASSSGRTDYGYTF.

V usage is TRBV3-1 (or the pseudogene TRBV3-2) and J usage is TRBJ2-7; no firm D call. V lost 1 base, J lost 3 bases, and 13 bases lay in between. Germline V gene sequence: CDR1 LGHDT, CDR2 YNNKEL (reference sequence). CDR3 length equals 15 residues. CDR3 region: CASSQAGRLRYEQYF. CDR3 DNA: TGTGCCAGCAGCCAAGCTGGACGCCTCCGCTACGAGCAGTACTTC.

The rearrangement links TRBV4-2 to TRBJ2-3; possibly TRBD1 for D (6 bases). CDR1 and CDR2 from the germline V gene are LGHNA and YNFKEQ. The length of the CDR3 is 14 residues. Between the trimmed V and J ends, which lost 6 bases and 0 bases, there was a span of 10 bases. CDR3 sequence (DNA): TGTGCCAGCAGTAGAGGGGGTAGCACAGATACGCAGTATTTT. It is translated as CASSRGGSTDTQYF.

V usage is TRBV3-1 (or the pseudogene TRBV3-2) and J usage is TRBJ1-2; 7 bases agree with TRBD1. There are 15 residues in the CDR3. V lost 5 bases and J lost 4; bases outside the gene matches: 10. CDR1 is LGHDT and CDR2 is YNNKEL in the germline V gene (reference sequence). The CDR3 DNA reads TGTGCCAGCAGCTTCAGGGGAGAGGGGGCCTATGGCTACACCTTC. It is translated as CASSFRGEGAYGYTF.

The chain joins TRBV18 to TRBJ2-3; 11 positions agree with TRBD2. The germline V gene has CDR1 KGHSH and CDR2 LQKENI. The CDR3 totals 15 residues. V shed 4 bases, J shed 6 bases, and the junction held 6 bases outside the gene matches. The DNA for the CDR3 is TGTGCCAGCTCACAACTAGCGGGGGTGCGGGATACGCAGTATTTT. The encoded protein is CASSQLAGVRDTQYF.

As regards this clone: This sample also contains other DNA sequences that code for the same CDR3. This chain uses TRBV12-3 or TRBV12-4 with TRBJ2-5; D not certain. The CDR3 runs 11 residues. V gave up 5 bases and J gave up 0 bases, with 1 base separating them. The CDR3 DNA is TGTGCCAGCAGTAACCAAGAGACCCAGTACTTC. Translation gives CASSNQETQYF.

In the case of this clone: The sample has other DNA sequences that encode this CDR3 too. This chain uses TRBV27 with TRBJ2-3; D gene ambiguous. The V gene's germline CDR1 is MNHEY and CDR2 SMNVEV (reference sequence). V was trimmed by 3 bases and J by 6 bases, leaving 4 bases between them. CDR3 size: 11 residues. The CDR3 loop is CASSLADTQYF. In DNA form, the CDR3 reads TGTGCCAGCAGTTTGGCGGATACGCAGTATTTT.

This chain connects TRBV5-8 to TRBJ1-6, with no clear D. This CDR3 spans 17 amino acids. Germline values: CDR1 SGHTS, CDR2 YDEGEE. V lost 4 bases and J 0 bases, leaving 14 bases between the germline ends. The CDR3 DNA sequence: TGTGCCAGCAGCCTCTCGCCGGCCAGCTCCTATAATTCACCCCTCCACTTT. It yields the protein CASSLSPASSYNSPLHF.

The chain joins TRBV27 to TRBJ2-7, with 8 positions matching TRBD1. V lost 6 bases to trimming and J lost 2 bases; unmatched junction nucleotides: 12. This CDR3 has 16 residues. CDR1 is MNHEY, CDR2 SMNVEV, per germline (reference sequence). CDR3 sequence: CASSTASGQDPYEQYF. CDR3 bases: TGTGCCAGCAGCACAGCCTCGGGACAGGATCCCTACGAGCAGTACTTC.

This clone appeared once. This CDR3 reads CASSSMYRPIDTQYF. The CDR3 nucleotides are TGTGCCAGCAGCTCCATGTATAGACCCATAGATACGCAGTATTTT. The chain combines TRBV13 with TRBJ2-3; D is uncertain. This CDR3 is 15 amino acids long. Germline V gene lookup returns CDR1 PRHDT and CDR2 FYEKMQ (reference sequence). V was shortened by 4 bases and J by 5 bases, with 16 bases between the two germline ends. The entire variable domain, with the rest obtained from reference TRBV13 and TRBJ2-3, is as follows: AAGVIQSPRHLIKEKRETATLKCYPIPRHDTVYWYQQGPGQDPQFLISFYEKMQSDKGSIPDRFSAQQFSDYHSELNMSSLELGDSALYFCASSSMYRPIDTQYFGPGTRLTVL.

The J gene is TRBJ1-6, the V gene TRBV5-1; unclear D gene. CDR3 length equals 16 residues. Trimming took 2 bases from V and 0 from J, leaving 9 bases between them. The germline gives CDR1 SGHRS, CDR2 YFSETQ. In nucleotides, the CDR3 is TGCGCCAGCAGCTTTAGGGAGAGCTCCTATAATTCACCCCTCCACTTT. This encodes CASSFRESSYNSPLHF.